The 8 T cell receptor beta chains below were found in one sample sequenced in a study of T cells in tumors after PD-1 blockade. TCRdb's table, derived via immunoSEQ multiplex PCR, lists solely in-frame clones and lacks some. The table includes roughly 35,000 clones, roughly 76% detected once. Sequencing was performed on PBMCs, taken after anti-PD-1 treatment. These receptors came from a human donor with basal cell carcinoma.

In nucleotides, the CDR3 is TGTGCCAGCAGCCCGGGGACTAGCACAGATACGCAGTATTTT. The encoded protein is CASSPGTSTDTQYF. The gene calls are TRBV5-4 and TRBJ2-3; weak D call: TRBD2 (6 bases). This CDR3 comprises 14 residues. V lost 4 bases and J 0 bases, leaving 9 bases between the germline ends. The germline V gene encodes CDR1 SGHNT and CDR2 YYREEE (reference sequence).

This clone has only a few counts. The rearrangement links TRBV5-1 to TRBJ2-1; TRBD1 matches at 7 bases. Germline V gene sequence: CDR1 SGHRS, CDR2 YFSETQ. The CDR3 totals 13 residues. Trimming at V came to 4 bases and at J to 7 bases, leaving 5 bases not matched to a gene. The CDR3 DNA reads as TGCGCCAGCAGCGTGAACAGGGGAAATGAGCAGTTCTTC. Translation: CASSVNRGNEQFF.

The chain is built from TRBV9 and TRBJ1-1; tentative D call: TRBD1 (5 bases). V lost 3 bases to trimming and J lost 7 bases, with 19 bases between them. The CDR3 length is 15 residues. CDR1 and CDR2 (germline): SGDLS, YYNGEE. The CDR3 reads CASSGMFREGGEAFF. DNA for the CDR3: TGTGCCAGCAGCGGTATGTTCAGGGAGGGCGGTGAAGCTTTCTTT.

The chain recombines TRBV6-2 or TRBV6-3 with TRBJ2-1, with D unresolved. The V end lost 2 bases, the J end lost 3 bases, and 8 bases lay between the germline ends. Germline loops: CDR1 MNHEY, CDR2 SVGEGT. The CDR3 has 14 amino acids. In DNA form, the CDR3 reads TGTGCCAGCAGTTACGCGCCGAGCTACAATGAGCAGTTCTTC. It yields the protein CASSYAPSYNEQFF.

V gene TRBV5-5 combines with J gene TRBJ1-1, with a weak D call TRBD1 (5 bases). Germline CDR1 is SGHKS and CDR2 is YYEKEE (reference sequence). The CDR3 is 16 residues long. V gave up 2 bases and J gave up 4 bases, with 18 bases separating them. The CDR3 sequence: CASSFEWGPPGTEAFF. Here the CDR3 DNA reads TGTGCCAGCAGCTTCGAATGGGGCCCACCCGGCACTGAAGCTTTCTTT.

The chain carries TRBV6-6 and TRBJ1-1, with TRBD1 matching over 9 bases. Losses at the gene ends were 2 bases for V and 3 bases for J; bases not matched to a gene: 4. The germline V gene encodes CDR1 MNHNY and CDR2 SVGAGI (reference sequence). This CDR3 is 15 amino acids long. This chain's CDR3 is CASSYLGTGYTEAFF. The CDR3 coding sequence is TGTGCCAGCAGTTACCTCGGGACAGGGTACACTGAAGCTTTCTTT.

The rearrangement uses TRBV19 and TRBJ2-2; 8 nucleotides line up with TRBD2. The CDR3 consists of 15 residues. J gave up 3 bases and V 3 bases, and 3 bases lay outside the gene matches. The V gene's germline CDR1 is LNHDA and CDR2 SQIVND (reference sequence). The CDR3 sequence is CASSIGGADTGELFF. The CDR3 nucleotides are TGTGCCAGTAGTATCGGGGGGGCCGACACCGGGGAGCTGTTTTTT.

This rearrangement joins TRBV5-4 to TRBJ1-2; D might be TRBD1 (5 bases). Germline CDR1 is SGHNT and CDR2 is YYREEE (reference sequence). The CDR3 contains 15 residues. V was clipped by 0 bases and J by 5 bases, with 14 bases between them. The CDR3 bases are TGTGCCAGCAGCTTGGAGGGACGTAGTTATTATGGCTACACCTTC. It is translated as CASSLEGRSYYGYTF. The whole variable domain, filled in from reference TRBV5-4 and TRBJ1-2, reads ETGVTQSPTHLIKTRGQQVTLRCSSQSGHNTVSWYQQALGQGPQFIFQYYREEENGRGNFPPRFSGLQFPNYSSELNVNALELDDSALYLCASSLEGRSYYGYTFGSGTRLTVV.